The 13 T cell receptor beta chains below come from one sample, sequenced in a study of shared clonotypes between healthy human individuals. Terminally differentiated effector memory CD45RA+ cells were excluded from the naive CD8 cells, which were CD45RO-negative and positively selected for CCR7. TCRdb keeps only in-frame clones here, not all; method: immunoSEQ multiplex PCR. The sample includes around 1.9 million clones, 90% to 95% of them seen just once. The material sequenced was naive CD8+ T cells from PBMCs. The source of these receptors is a man between 18 and 29 years old in good health. Some clones in this sample may be carry-over from other donors' samples.

This chain links TRBV5-1 with TRBJ1-1; 10 bases match TRBD1. Germline V gene sequence: CDR1 SGHRS, CDR2 YFSETQ. This CDR3 region has 15 residues. V lost 3 bases and J lost 4; bases outside the gene matches: 6. CDR3 in DNA: TGCGCCAGCAGCTCCGACAGGGGGCTGATCACTGAAGCTTTCTTT. This codes for CASSSDRGLITEAFF. Supplemented by reference TRBV5-1 and TRBJ1-1, the full variable domain reads KAGVTQTPRYLIKTRGQQVTLSCSPISGHRSVSWYQQTPGQGLQFLFEYFSETQRNKGNFPGRFSGRQFSNSRSEMNVSTLELGDSALYLCASSSDRGLITEAFFGQGTRLTVV.

The rearrangement uses TRBV11-3 and TRBJ2-1; TRBD1 matches 12 bases. Germline assignment: CDR1 SGHNT and CDR2 YENEEA. The V and J ends lost 5 bases and 7 bases, in that order; junction bases with no gene match: 18. The CDR3 consists of 19 residues. The DNA for the CDR3 is TGTGCCAGCAGCCCCGCCGGGACAGGGGGCCATCGTGCGGAGAATGAGCAGTTCTTC. Translating it yields CASSPAGTGGHRAENEQFF.

This clone was recorded once. The J gene is TRBJ2-2, the V gene TRBV29-1; no clear D. CDR1 is SQVTM and CDR2 is ANQGSEA in the germline V gene. The CDR3 is 13 amino acids. The V gene lost 4 bases and the J gene lost 3 bases, with 9 bases spanning the gap. The CDR3 spells CSVVVSDTGELFF. The CDR3 DNA sequence: TGCAGCGTTGTGGTGTCGGACACCGGGGAGCTGTTTTTT.

V and J are TRBV19 and TRBJ1-1, with unresolved D. CDR1 is LNHDA, CDR2 SQIVND, per germline (reference sequence). The CDR3 spans 13 residues. Trimming removed 6 bases at V and 3 bases at J, with 11 bases between. Written as DNA, the CDR3 is TGTGCCAGTAGGCTCGTCATACACACTGAAGCTTTCTTT. Protein: CASRLVIHTEAFF.

V gene TRBV6-1 combines with J gene TRBJ1-1, with no clear D. From germline, CDR1 is MNHNS and CDR2 SASEGT. The CDR3 is 13 amino acids. Trimming pared 8 bases from V and 1 base from J, leaving 11 bases between. The CDR3: CASGLPENTEAFF. CDR3 DNA: TGTGCCAGCGGGTTACCGGAGAACACTGAAGCTTTCTTT.

The J gene is TRBJ2-7, the V gene TRBV6-5, with D perhaps given as TRBD1 or TRBD2 (6 bases each). Germline V gives CDR1 MNHEY, CDR2 SVGAGI. The V and J ends lost 0 bases and 6 bases respectively, with 15 bases between them. The CDR3 length is 15 residues. The CDR3 DNA is TGTGCCAGCAGTTACTCAGGGGGGAGCTTCGCCGAGCAGTACTTC. Residues: CASSYSGGSFAEQYF.

Concerning this clone itself: The same CDR3 is also encoded by other DNA sequences in this sample. The chain is built from TRBV11-2 and TRBJ2-7; TRBD2 might be the D (5 bases). Between the trimmed V and J ends, which lost 5 bases and 7 bases, there was a span of 9 bases. Germline V gives CDR1 SGHAT, CDR2 FQNNGV. The CDR3 totals 11 residues. CDR3 sequence reads: CASSPPGEQYF. As DNA, the CDR3 is TGTGCCAGCAGCCCCCCGGGGGAGCAGTACTTC.

The V call is TRBV29-1, the J call TRBJ2-7, with D possibly matching TRBD1 (5 bases). V lost 7 bases and J 0 bases, leaving 13 bases between the germline ends. This CDR3 comprises 13 residues. Germline values: CDR1 SQVTM, CDR2 ANQGSEA. In nucleotides, the CDR3 is TGCAGCGCAAGAGGACACGACTCCTACGAGCAGTACTTC. It specifies CSARGHDSYEQYF.

V usage is TRBV28 and J usage is TRBJ2-1; D uncertain. The CDR3 totals 12 residues. V lost 6 bases and J lost 6, with 9 bases in between. From germline, CDR1 is MDHEN and CDR2 SYDVKM. CDR3 DNA sequence: TGTGCCAGCAGAATGGTGGGCAATGAGCAGTTCTTC. Protein sequence: CASRMVGNEQFF.

This clone was seen a handful of times. This chain links TRBV6-5 with TRBJ1-1, with a tentative D call TRBD1 (6 bases). Germline CDR1 and CDR2: MNHEY and SVGAGI. V dropped 6 bases and J dropped 7 bases, with 12 bases sitting between them. The CDR3 contains 12 residues. The CDR3 region has the DNA TGTGCCAGCAGCACGGGGACATTTGAAGCTTTCTTT. This translates into CASSTGTFEAFF.

The rearrangement links TRBV13 to TRBJ2-3; TRBD2 matches at 8 bases. The ends lost 2 bases at V and 2 bases at J; junction bases unmatched: 6. From germline, CDR1 is PRHDT and CDR2 FYEKMQ (reference sequence). The CDR3 totals 16 residues. In DNA, the CDR3 is TGTGCCAGCAGCTTATGGAGCGGGAGACTCACAGATACGCAGTATTTT. It specifies CASSLWSGRLTDTQYF.

The CDR3, as DNA: TGTGCCAGAAGCTCAGGACGGGGGGTCCCTAGCACAGATACGCAGTATTTT. Amino acid sequence: CARSSGRGVPSTDTQYF. The chain has TRBV5-3 and TRBJ2-3; 7 bases are a match to TRBD2. TRBV5-3 is labeled an ORF, and its function is uncertain. The CDR3 is 17 amino acids. With V trimmed by 3 bases and J by 0 bases, 10 bases remained unmatched.

This clone was found a few times. This chain links TRBV29-1 with TRBJ1-1, with a tentative D call TRBD1 (5 bases). This CDR3 is 13 amino acids long. Trimming pared 4 bases from V and 0 bases from J, leaving 9 bases between. The germline V gene encodes CDR1 SQVTM and CDR2 ANQGSEA. CDR3 DNA sequence: TGCAGCGTTGCAGGGCGGGTGAACACTGAAGCTTTCTTT. It yields the protein CSVAGRVNTEAFF.